This TCR beta chain was found in a study of CD8 T cells in Susac syndrome. Study results and limitations: It was acknowledged in the study that the number of individuals who were included in its TCR sequencing and HLA analysis was relatively small.

The CDR3 totals 11 residues. Per germline, CDR1 SQVTM and CDR2 ANQGSEA. V was cut by 6 bases and J by 7 bases, with 12 bases left in between. Negative isolation was used for CD8+ and CD4+ T cells, and FACS enrichment was applied to TEMRA cells. An input of roughly 0.45 to 1 ug of RNA was subjected to reverse transcription using random hexamers. Via MiXCR, TCRdb re-called the immunoSEQ multiplex PCR reads, giving one row per CDR3 protein. The sample lists approximately 53,000 distinct CDR3 sequences, roughly 93% occurring once. On this clonotype itself: Its antigen is undetermined.

The chain is built from TRBV29-1 and TRBJ1-2, with no clear D. Sequencing was carried out using CD8+ T cells from PBMCs. This sequence was found in a human donor with multiple sclerosis. The CDR3 DNA reads TGCAGCGTCGCCCTGGGCAGTGGCTACACCTTC. This codes for CSVALGSGYTF.